Presented here are 5 T cell receptor beta chains from one specimen sequenced in a study of post-analysis software for immune sequencing data. The study's findings and limits: The study found TRBV5-6, TRBV5-1 and TRBV20-1 among 4 or 5 TRBV segments more frequent in patients than controls.

Unique molecular identifiers were carried by the TCR beta cDNA libraries. Via MiXCR, TCRdb re-called the PCR reads, giving one row per CDR3 protein. The sample records about 200,000 distinct CDR3 sequences, 29% being singletons. Their target antigens are unknown. Material: blood. The source is a girl aged 2-17 years with multiple sclerosis.

This clonotype was seen ten or more times. The chain is built from TRBV12-3 or TRBV12-4 and TRBJ1-1; D not certain. The CDR3 sequence is 14 residues long. V lost 3 bases and J lost 1, with 9 bases in between. The DNA for the CDR3 is TGTGCCAGCAGTTTCAGCTCAGGGAACACTGAAGCTTTCTTT. Encoded protein: CASSFSSGNTEAFF.

There are many counts of this clonotype. The rearrangement uses TRBV12-3 or TRBV12-4 and TRBJ1-5; no clear D. V dropped 7 bases and J dropped 3 bases, with 10 bases sitting between them. The CDR3 loop spans 13 amino acids. The chain's CDR3 is CASTRRNNQPQHF. CDR3 sequence (DNA): TGTGCCAGCACCCGACGGAACAATCAGCCCCAGCATTTT.

This clonotype has a count of ten or more. CDR3 sequence (DNA): TGTGCCAGCTCACCACCGGTCGGGGGGGTCTACGAGCAGTACTTC. It encodes CASSPPVGGVYEQYF. The chain joins TRBV18 to TRBJ2-7, with TRBD2 matching 8 bases. The CDR3 is 15 residues long. Germline CDR1 KGHSH, CDR2 LQKENI. V gave up 0 bases and J gave up 3 bases; unmatched junction bases: 4.

This rearrangement joins TRBV7-6 to TRBJ2-1; a possible D gene is TRBD1 (5 bases). Trimming removed 7 bases from V and 7 bases from J, with 14 bases in between. The CDR3 covers 13 residues. Germline CDR1 is SGHVS and CDR2 is FNYEAQ. The CDR3: CASTGPGKNEQFF. DNA for the CDR3: TGTGCCAGCACAGGGCCAGGGAAGAATGAGCAGTTCTTC.

The chain uses TRBV7-9 and TRBJ2-2, with D perhaps TRBD2 (6 bases). This CDR3 contains 19 residues. V lost 0 bases to trimming and J lost 3 bases, with 20 bases between them. Germline V lookup: CDR1 SEHNR, CDR2 FQNEAQ (reference sequence). CDR3 loop: CASSLARPEGLAYTGELFF. CDR3 DNA sequence: TGTGCCAGCAGCTTAGCTCGGCCGGAGGGTCTGGCTTACACCGGGGAGCTGTTTTTT.